This T cell receptor beta chain was identified during a study of cytomegalovirus exposure and HLA in healthy donors. Study as a whole: There were roughly 110 million unique TCR beta sequences, drawn from some 180 million T cells, in an earlier analysis.

The sample holds a few counts of this clone. Its antigen is currently unknown. Study-level results: The likely explanation for a cluster of highly shared sequence variants was sequencing artifact. About 87% or about 30% of the time was how often most TCR beta V segments were productive, according to an earlier analysis.

V shed 4 bases, J shed 4 bases, and the junction held 8 bases outside the gene matches. The germline V gene has CDR1 LGHNA and CDR2 YNFKEQ. The CDR3 extends over 16 amino acids. The PCR employed 60 Vbeta primers together with 13 Jbeta primers. The method was immunoSEQ multiplex PCR; TCRdb's version includes in-frame clones alone and lacks a portion of them. The sample gives about 150,000 clones, around two thirds of which show up once; about 10% is in the top ten. The origin of this receptor is a man aged 25-45 years in good health and CMV-seropositive. The chain has TRBV4-2 and TRBJ2-1; 9 positions match TRBD1. Material for sequencing was PBMCs. DNA of the CDR3: TGTGCCAGCAGCCCGATTCGACAGGGGGTGTACAATGAGCAGTTCTTC. It specifies CASSPIRQGVYNEQFF.